This TCR beta chain was recorded in a study of T cells in Graves' hyperthyroidism and ophthalmopathy. Study observations and caveats: A model built on 13 V-J features separated ophthalmopathy from stable hyperthyroidism.

The source material, RNA transcripts, was used to amplify TCR beta CDR3 regions. The HTBI primer set was used in a first-round RT-PCR of the TCR CDR3. One entry per CDR3 protein, called by TCRdb with MiXCR from the multiplex PCR reads. The sample lists over 550,000 distinct CDR3 sequences; 16% were seen once. This CDR3 has 18 amino acids. CDR1 and CDR2 (germline): ENHRY, SYGVKD. V trimming: 3 bases; J trimming: 4 bases; junction bases outside the gene matches: 13. This clonotype was picked up a small number of times. Its matching antigen is unknown. Graves' hyperthyroidism was deemed stable given no ophthalmopathy progression within 18 months. Diagnoses used clinical symptoms, serum thyroxine and TRAb, thyroid ultrasound and orbital computed tomography.

The sample consisted of blood. The TCR comes from a woman under 30 with Graves' hyperthyroidism. The rearrangement links TRBV10-3 to TRBJ2-3, with 10 bases that match TRBD2. For the CDR3, the DNA is TGTGCCATCAGTGATTACGTAGCGGGGGGCCCGTCGGCAGATACGCAGTATTTT. Its protein product is CAISDYVAGGPSADTQYF.